The rows below give T cell receptor beta chains drawn from one sample of a study of CXCR3-negative and CXCR3-positive naive CD8 T cells. TCRdb reworked the 5' RACE reads into one entry per CDR3 protein, no DNA. This repertoire includes approximately 100,000 distinct CDR3 sequences. Sequencing was done on a sample of naive CXCR3+ CD8+ T cells from blood. All receptors come from a human donor in good health. Some clones in this sample may be carry-over from other donors' samples. CDR3s include the opening cysteine and the closing phenylalanine or tryptophan. Fields, in order: CDR3 length, J gene, V gene, CDR3 protein.

CDR3 length: 15
J gene: TRBJ2-5
V gene: TRBV7-9
CDR3 protein: CASSFRTGGVETQYF

CDR3 length: 13
J gene: TRBJ1-1
V gene: TRBV7-9
CDR3 protein: CASSLAKPGEAFF

CDR3 length: 14
J gene: TRBJ1-2
V gene: TRBV12-3/TRBV12-4
CDR3 protein: CASSLLGQAYGYTF

CDR3 length: 12
J gene: TRBJ2-7
V gene: TRBV3-1
CDR3 protein: CASSQDIVEQYF

CDR3 length: 16
J gene: TRBJ2-3
V gene: TRBV7-8
CDR3 protein: CASSFLGGISTDTQYF

CDR3 length: 13
J gene: TRBJ2-7
V gene: TRBV6-5
CDR3 protein: CASSLLLSYEQYF

CDR3 length: 16
J gene: TRBJ2-7
V gene: TRBV7-8
CDR3 protein: CASSLATTGRFYEQYF

CDR3 length: 15
J gene: TRBJ2-7
V gene: TRBV6-6
CDR3 protein: CASSSTSGLTYEQYF

CDR3 length: 16
J gene: TRBJ2-7
V gene: TRBV10-3
CDR3 protein: CAISEVGAGGSYEQYF

CDR3 length: 17
J gene: TRBJ1-6
V gene: TRBV7-9
CDR3 protein: CASSTNAGGRNNSPLHF

CDR3 length: 13
J gene: TRBJ1-3
V gene: TRBV5-1
CDR3 protein: CASSLYYGNTIYF

CDR3 length: 14
J gene: TRBJ2-2
V gene: TRBV3-1
CDR3 protein: CASSQEARPGELFF

CDR3 length: 15
J gene: TRBJ2-7
V gene: TRBV10-3
CDR3 protein: CAISERDRVTYEQYF

CDR3 length: 16
J gene: TRBJ2-1
V gene: TRBV19
CDR3 protein: CASSRASGGSYNEQFF

CDR3 length: 13
J gene: TRBJ2-7
V gene: TRBV29-1
CDR3 protein: CSVEGGVMSEQYF

CDR3 length: 12
J gene: TRBJ2-1
V gene: TRBV29-1
CDR3 protein: CSVETGRNEQFF

CDR3 length: 14
J gene: TRBJ2-7
V gene: TRBV19
CDR3 protein: CASSSYGRSYEQYF

CDR3 length: 18
J gene: TRBJ2-7
V gene: TRBV11-2
CDR3 protein: CASSRAGTSGGNLYEQYF

CDR3 length: 14
J gene: TRBJ2-7
V gene: TRBV29-1
CDR3 protein: CSVVVTGDPYEQYF

CDR3 length: 14
J gene: TRBJ1-2
V gene: TRBV13
CDR3 protein: CASSSDLIKRGYTF

CDR3 length: 13
J gene: TRBJ1-1
V gene: TRBV4-3
CDR3 protein: CASGYRANTEAFF

CDR3 length: 14
J gene: TRBJ2-7
V gene: TRBV12-3/TRBV12-4
CDR3 protein: CASSLSRGLVEQYF

CDR3 length: 13
J gene: TRBJ2-4
V gene: TRBV6-1
CDR3 protein: CASSGGTENIQYF

CDR3 length: 15
J gene: TRBJ2-1
V gene: TRBV20-1
CDR3 protein: CSAHSSGGSYNEQFF

CDR3 length: 16
J gene: TRBJ2-1
V gene: TRBV15
CDR3 protein: CATSRDFSGIYNEQFF

CDR3 length: 15
J gene: TRBJ2-3
V gene: TRBV28
CDR3 protein: CASSLGLAGMDTQYF

CDR3 length: 15
J gene: TRBJ1-1
V gene: TRBV28
CDR3 protein: CATHLGSGHVTEAFF

CDR3 length: 15
J gene: TRBJ2-3
V gene: TRBV7-3
CDR3 protein: CASSLCELGTDTQYF

CDR3 length: 11
J gene: TRBJ1-2
V gene: TRBV6-6
CDR3 protein: CASSYNYGYTF

CDR3 length: 15
J gene: TRBJ1-3
V gene: TRBV20-1
CDR3 protein: CSARDWGGSGNTIYF

CDR3 length: 14
J gene: TRBJ1-1
V gene: TRBV12-5
CDR3 protein: CASGLVRTGQKAFF

CDR3 length: 14
J gene: TRBJ2-7
V gene: TRBV5-1
CDR3 protein: CATSEGTGAYEQYF

CDR3 length: 18
J gene: TRBJ2-7
V gene: TRBV7-9
CDR3 protein: CASSTDGFYEQPSWEQYF

CDR3 length: 14
J gene: TRBJ1-2
V gene: TRBV4-3
CDR3 protein: CASSPGSGDYGYTF

CDR3 length: 12
J gene: TRBJ1-1
V gene: TRBV20-1
CDR3 protein: CSASIGRTEAFF

CDR3 length: 14
J gene: TRBJ2-1
V gene: TRBV19
CDR3 protein: CASSIGGGLNEQFF

CDR3 length: 17
J gene: TRBJ1-1
V gene: TRBV28
CDR3 protein: CASGLDTGTSFNTEAFF

CDR3 length: 15
J gene: TRBJ2-7
V gene: TRBV9
CDR3 protein: CASSVAGVLSYEQYF

CDR3 length: 15
J gene: TRBJ2-3
V gene: TRBV4-1
CDR3 protein: CASNIAGGLTDTQYF

CDR3 length: 16
J gene: TRBJ2-3
V gene: TRBV15
CDR3 protein: CAASKYRDRVADTQYF

CDR3 length: 13
J gene: TRBJ2-2
V gene: TRBV29-1
CDR3 protein: CSVLAGNTGELFF

CDR3 length: 20
J gene: TRBJ2-1
V gene: TRBV20-1
CDR3 protein: CSARSYFVASGGPRANEQFF

CDR3 length: 12
J gene: TRBJ2-7
V gene: TRBV29-1
CDR3 protein: CSVLREGGEQYF

CDR3 length: 15
J gene: TRBJ1-2
V gene: TRBV4-3
CDR3 protein: CASSQEFTSHYGYTF

CDR3 length: 17
J gene: TRBJ2-7
V gene: TRBV27
CDR3 protein: CASSASPGQGASYEQYF

CDR3 length: 14
J gene: TRBJ2-7
V gene: TRBV5-1
CDR3 protein: CASSLRTNSYEQYF

CDR3 length: 17
J gene: TRBJ2-5
V gene: TRBV3-1
CDR3 protein: CASSQPWEADEQETQYF

CDR3 length: 14
J gene: TRBJ2-1
V gene: TRBV15
CDR3 protein: CATSRDNGGDEQFF